The next 14 T cell receptor beta chains were all read from a single sample in a study of neurological immune-mediated disorders (dated by TCRdb to between 2018 and 2021). Library creation used 5' RACE. TCRdb shows the sequencer as Illumina HiSeq 2500. TCRdb handled the public reads itself, with Q25 trimming in fastp and clone calling in MiXCR, and kept productive beta chains. Records with the same CDR3 protein are collapsed into one entry carrying the most frequent genes and DNA. Across this sample there are 40,000 to 55,000 distinct CDR3 sequences, with just under 6% seen only once. In total, the top ten clones hold roughly 1.5% of the sample. Sequenced sample: CD4+ T cells from blood. All receptors come from a woman younger than 35 with multiple sclerosis.

This clonotype is categorized as medium-sized. The chain recombines TRBV10-2 with TRBJ1-1, with D possibly matching TRBD1 (6 bases). Germline loops: CDR1 WSHSY, CDR2 SAAADI. The CDR3 loop spans 13 amino acids. V dropped 7 bases and J dropped 6 bases, with 15 bases sitting between them. The CDR3: CASTLAGVPEAFF. In DNA form, the CDR3 reads TGCGCCAGCACGCTAGCAGGGGTCCCTGAAGCTTTCTTT.

This clonotype was seen at least ten times. The chain joins TRBV10-3 to TRBJ1-3; TRBD1 is a possible D gene (5 bases). CDR1 is ENHRY, CDR2 SYGVKD, per germline. The V end lost 6 bases, the J end lost 4 bases, and 13 bases lay between the germline ends. CDR3 length equals 14 residues. The DNA of the CDR3 is TGTGCCATCAGCGACCGGGACGGGGGAAACACCATATATTTT. Translating it yields CAISDRDGGNTIYF.

Many counts were recorded for this clonotype. The V gene is TRBV20-1, the J gene TRBJ1-5, with unresolved D. Germline assignment: CDR1 DFQATT and CDR2 SNEGSKA (reference sequence). Between the trimmed V and J ends, which lost 0 bases and 4 bases, there was a span of 13 bases. This CDR3 is 15 amino acids long. Written as DNA, the CDR3 is TGCAGTGCTAGAGATCGGGTTTACAGTAATCAGCCCCAGCATTTT. It is translated as CSARDRVYSNQPQHF.

This rearrangement joins TRBV6-2 or TRBV6-3 to TRBJ2-7; D gene ambiguous. This CDR3 has 15 amino acids. Germline assignment: CDR1 MNHEY and CDR2 SVGEGT. Trimming left V 2 bases short and J 0 bases short, with 11 bases between. DNA for the CDR3: TGTGCCAGCAGTTACCGTCCTGGGGTCTCCTACGAGCAGTACTTC. Residues: CASSYRPGVSYEQYF.

This clonotype was recorded many times. The CDR3 loop is CASSPGHYGYTF. The CDR3, as DNA: TGTGCCAGCAGTCCGGGGCACTATGGCTACACCTTC. The genes are TRBV25-1 and TRBJ1-2; D possibly corresponds to TRBD1 (5 bases). CDR1 MGHDK and CDR2 SYGVNS come from the germline V gene. The CDR3 runs to 12 residues. Trimming took 5 bases from V and 3 from J, leaving 7 bases between them.

The J gene is TRBJ1-1, the V gene TRBV7-2, with 9 nucleotides matching TRBD1. The germline V gene encodes CDR1 SGHTA and CDR2 FQGNSA. The V gene end was trimmed by 4 bases and the J gene end by 10 bases; junction bases not matched to a gene: 13. The CDR3 spans 15 residues. Written as DNA, the CDR3 is TGTGCCAGCAGCTCGGGACAGGGATCCCCCTTGGGAGCTTTCTTT. Translating it yields CASSSGQGSPLGAFF.

This clonotype was counted many times. V usage is TRBV7-9 and J usage is TRBJ1-2; 7 bases are a match to TRBD1. This CDR3 region has 13 residues. J was trimmed by 4 bases and V by 3 bases; bases with no gene match: 2. Germline lookup yields CDR1 SEHNR and CDR2 FQNEAQ (reference sequence). The CDR3 sequence is CASSLGQRYGYTF. The CDR3 DNA follows: TGTGCCAGCAGCTTGGGACAGCGCTATGGCTACACCTTC.

This clonotype was found a few times. This rearrangement joins TRBV5-4 to TRBJ2-1; D not certain. Germline assignment: CDR1 SGHNT and CDR2 YYREEE (reference sequence). Deletions cut 4 bases from V and 0 bases from J, with 11 bases between. The CDR3 loop spans 15 amino acids. CDR3 coding DNA: TGTGCCAGCAGCCTGTACAAGAGCTCCTACAATGAGCAGTTCTTC. It translates to CASSLYKSSYNEQFF.

This clonotype was detected ten times or more. This chain links TRBV5-1 with TRBJ2-1; D is tentatively TRBD1 or TRBD2 (6 bases each). V lost 10 bases to trimming and J lost 6 bases, with 20 bases between them. The CDR3 loop spans 14 amino acids. Germline loops: CDR1 SGHRS, CDR2 YFSETQ. The CDR3 DNA follows: TGCGCCTCTATAGGACGGGGGCTGAGCAATGAGCAGTTCTTC. Amino acid sequence: CASIGRGLSNEQFF.

The sample holds many counts of this clonotype. The chain carries TRBV10-3 and TRBJ1-2; 8 bases are a match to TRBD1. With 3 bases clipped from V and 3 bases from J, the junction kept 6 bases outside the gene matches. The CDR3 spans 15 residues. Germline V gives CDR1 ENHRY, CDR2 SYGVKD. This chain's CDR3 is CAISESTGGYYGYTF. In DNA form, the CDR3 reads TGTGCCATCAGTGAAAGCACAGGGGGTTACTATGGCTACACCTTC.

This clonotype was seen repeatedly, ten times or more. J is TRBJ1-3 and V is TRBV12-3 or TRBV12-4; no clear D gene. The CDR3 runs 14 residues. With 6 bases removed from V and 3 bases from J, the gap between germline ends came to 12 bases. In DNA, the CDR3 is TGTGCCAGCAGCCACGTGCTCGTTGGAAACACCATATATTTT. This encodes CASSHVLVGNTIYF.

The sample holds many counts of this clonotype. CDR3 DNA sequence: TGTGCCAGCAGCCCTTCCAGGGGGGTCGGCTATGGCTACACCTTC. Its protein product is CASSPSRGVGYGYTF. The V gene is TRBV7-2, the J gene TRBJ1-2; 7 nucleotides align to TRBD1. The CDR3 has 15 residues. V shed 5 bases, J shed 4 bases, and the junction held 10 bases outside the gene matches. Germline V gene data show CDR1 as SGHTA and CDR2 as FQGNSA.

This clonotype was counted many times. The chain couples TRBV20-1 to TRBJ2-2; D remains unclear. The CDR3 loop spans 12 amino acids. Looked up from germline, CDR1 is DFQATT and CDR2 is SNEGSKA (reference sequence). V gave up 3 bases and J gave up 3 bases, with 5 bases separating them. The CDR3: CSARSDTGELFF. The CDR3 nucleotides read TGCAGTGCTAGGTCTGACACCGGGGAGCTGTTTTTT.

This chain links TRBV5-1 with TRBJ2-7; D may correspond to TRBD1 or TRBD2 (5 bases each). The CDR3 has 14 residues. Trimming pared 0 bases from V and 3 bases from J, leaving 10 bases between. CDR1 SGHRS and CDR2 YFSETQ come from the germline V gene. The CDR3 loop reads CASSLAWDGYEQYF. For the CDR3, the DNA is TGCGCCAGCAGCTTGGCCTGGGACGGCTACGAGCAGTACTTC.